Reported below is one TCR beta chain. No antigen is known for it. The treatment denotes: roughly 18 received Ad26.COV2.S at low or high dose, single or two shots; 5 received placebo; per-sample allocation not given. Sampling occurred on day 63 after the first vaccine or placebo injection. This entry is derived from a study of Ad26.COV2.S vaccination and SARS-CoV-2 variants. Study-wide context: In the COV1001 trial, the donor was in the Ad26.COV2.S arm. Study results and limitations: TCR breadth and depth estimates may have understated total T cell responses. Spike-specific TCR breadth was greater in vaccine than placebo recipients.

Germline values: CDR1 SNHLY, CDR2 FYNNEI. V gave up 5 bases and J gave up 7 bases, with 15 bases separating them. This CDR3 is built from 14 residues. Profiling relied on immunoSEQ multiplex PCR, and the TCRdb table lists in-frame clones only, not all of them. This sample has roughly 300,000 clones, with approximately 90% found just once. The J gene is TRBJ1-5, the V gene TRBV2, with a weak D call TRBD1 (6 bases). The sequence was obtained from a person between 18 and 59 years old who received the Ad26.COV2.S COVID-19 vaccine or a placebo. The sequencing used peripheral blood, collected in a trial of Ad26.COV2.S vaccine versus placebo. CDR3 sequence: CASSKTEGGQPQHF. DNA for the CDR3: TGTGCCAGCAGTAAGACAGAGGGGGGCCAGCCCCAGCATTTT.